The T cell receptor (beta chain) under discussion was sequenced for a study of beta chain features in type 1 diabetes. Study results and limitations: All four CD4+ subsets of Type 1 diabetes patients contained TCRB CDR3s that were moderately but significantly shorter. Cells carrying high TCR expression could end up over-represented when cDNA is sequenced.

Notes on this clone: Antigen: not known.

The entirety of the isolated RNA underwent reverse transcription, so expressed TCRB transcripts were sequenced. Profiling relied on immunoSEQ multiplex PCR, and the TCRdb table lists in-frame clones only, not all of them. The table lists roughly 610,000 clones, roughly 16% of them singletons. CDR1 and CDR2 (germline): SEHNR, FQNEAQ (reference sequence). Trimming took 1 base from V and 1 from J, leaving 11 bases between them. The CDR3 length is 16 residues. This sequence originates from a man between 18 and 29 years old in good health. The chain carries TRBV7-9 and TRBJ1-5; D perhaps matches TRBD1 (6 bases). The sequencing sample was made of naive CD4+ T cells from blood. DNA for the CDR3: TGTGCCAGCAGCTTAGTAGCAGGGGCGAGCAATCAGCCCCAGCATTTT. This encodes CASSLVAGASNQPQHF.